One sample yielded the 5 T cell receptor beta chains listed below, sequenced in a study of cytomegalovirus exposure and HLA in healthy donors. Sequencing was performed with immunoSEQ multiplex PCR; in TCRdb, only in-frame clones are kept and a portion is missing. The repertoire holds about 73,000 clones, approximately 90% seen once, with 3.8% in the top ten. The sample comprised PBMCs. These receptors all stem from a woman under 30 in good health and CMV-seropositive.

CDR3 loop: CASSPEGTSGGAMVYEQYF. The CDR3 bases are TGTGCCAGCAGCCCAGAAGGGACTAGCGGGGGGGCCATGGTCTACGAGCAGTACTTC. The rearrangement joins TRBV4-2 to TRBJ2-7; 16 nucleotides line up with TRBD2. In germline, CDR1 is LGHNA, CDR2 YNFKEQ. CDR3 length equals 19 residues. J gave up 3 bases and V 4 bases, and 12 bases lay outside the gene matches.

The chain employs TRBV15 and TRBJ1-4; TRBD1 aligns across 9 bases. With V trimmed by 3 bases and J by 0 bases, 5 bases remained unmatched. CDR1 and CDR2 from the germline V gene are LNHNV and YYDKDF (reference sequence). This CDR3 is built from 17 residues. This CDR3 reads CATSSGTGRATNEKLFF. Written as DNA, the CDR3 is TGTGCCACCAGCAGCGGGACAGGGCGTGCAACTAATGAAAAACTGTTTTTT.

The chain recombines TRBV4-1 with TRBJ2-6, with TRBD1 identical over 9 bases. This CDR3 spans 18 amino acids. V shed 4 bases and J 1 base; nucleotides not matched to a gene: 8. In germline, CDR1 is MGHRA, CDR2 YSYEKL. The CDR3 loop is CASSRRDRVLSGANVLTF. The CDR3 nucleotides read TGCGCCAGCAGCCGCCGGGACAGGGTTCTTTCTGGGGCCAACGTCCTGACTTTC.

The rearrangement joins TRBV7-9 to TRBJ2-1, with D uncertain. Trimming pared 3 bases from V and 9 bases from J, leaving 9 bases between. Germline loops: CDR1 SEHNR, CDR2 FQNEAQ (reference sequence). CDR3 length: 12 residues. CDR3 region: CASSFSVSEQFF. As DNA, the CDR3 is TGTGCCAGCAGCTTTTCTGTCTCTGAGCAGTTCTTC.

The chain links TRBV2 to TRBJ2-1, with TRBD2 matching over 7 bases. Trimming at V came to 5 bases and at J to 7 bases, leaving 17 bases not matched to a gene. Germline CDR1 and CDR2: SNHLY and FYNNEI. The CDR3 covers 17 residues. The CDR3 is CASSSEFRAGTKNEQFF. The CDR3 coding sequence is TGTGCCAGCAGTTCCGAATTCCGAGCGGGAACAAAGAATGAGCAGTTCTTC.